The clone carrying this T cell receptor (beta chain) was counted a few times. The data derive from a study of cytomegalovirus exposure and HLA in healthy donors. Study summary: HLA-typed donors were the source of about 85 million unique TCRs held in an early data release.

PCR involved 60 Vbeta and 13 Jbeta primers. The table came from immunoSEQ multiplex PCR; TCRdb's copy has only in-frame clones and leaves some out. The sample holds about 190,000 clones, around 82% seen once. The CDR3 covers 17 residues. The source of this sequence is a middle-aged man in good health and CMV-seropositive. Material for sequencing was PBMCs. This chain links TRBV21-1 with TRBJ1-2; the table's D call, TRBD1, has no DNA check behind it. TRBV21-1 is shown as a pseudogene. CDR3 in amino acids: CASSKERQGAIRYGYTF. The CDR3 DNA follows: TGTGCCAGCAGCAAAGAAAGACAGGGGGCCATTCGCTATGGCTACACCTTC.